Listed here are 12 T cell receptor beta chains from one sample, sequenced in a study of regulatory T cells in long-lasting Graves disease. Time point denoted: newly diagnosed GD, antithyroid drugs for less than 3 months. RNA from PBMCs was the source of the TCR library. iRepertoire HTBI primers and Arm-PCR of CDR3 regions built TCR beta libraries. In TCRdb, the multiplex PCR reads were re-called with MiXCR into one record per CDR3 protein. The sample consists of roughly 560,000 distinct CDR3 sequences, around 16% of them appearing once. These data were likewise used in another study, on T cells in Graves' hyperthyroidism and ophthalmopathy.

The specimen comprised peripheral blood mononuclear cells (PBMCs), sampled at new diagnosis, from a patient treated with antithyroid drugs. These receptors all come from a woman aged 40-65 years with Graves disease.

V is TRBV9 and J is TRBJ2-2; TRBD2 matches at 14 bases. Trimming cost V 2 bases and J 4 bases; bases outside gene matches: 4. This CDR3 is 17 amino acids long. Germline V gene sequence: CDR1 SGDLS, CDR2 YYNGEE. The CDR3 sequence: CASSVGLAGGGTGELFF. Here the CDR3 DNA reads TGTGCCAGCAGCGTTGGACTAGCGGGGGGCGGCACCGGGGAGCTGTTTTTT.

This chain uses TRBV12-3 or TRBV12-4 with TRBJ1-5; 8 bases agree with TRBD1. This CDR3 is built from 14 residues. Trimming removed 2 bases from V and 9 bases from J; junction bases left unmatched: 6. In nucleotides, the CDR3 is TGTGCCAGCAGTTTATCCGGGACAGGAAGGCCCCAGCATTTT. Its translation: CASSLSGTGRPQHF.

This clonotype was observed a handful of times. The chain combines TRBV12-3 or TRBV12-4 with TRBJ1-1; perhaps TRBD1 as D (5 bases). V was trimmed by 8 bases and J by 3 bases, leaving 19 bases between them. This CDR3 comprises 15 residues. The CDR3 DNA reads TGTGCCAGCTACCGGGGGAGCGGGGGGTACACTGAAGCTTTCTTT. Encoded protein: CASYRGSGGYTEAFF.

This clonotype was seen ten or more times. The gene calls are TRBV6-1 and TRBJ1-5; unclear D gene. Trimming pared 7 bases from V and 4 bases from J, leaving 20 bases between. In germline, CDR1 is MNHNS, CDR2 SASEGT. The CDR3 totals 16 residues. The CDR3 here is CASKPTSQAGNQPQHF. As DNA, the CDR3 is TGTGCCAGCAAACCGACGTCCCAGGCCGGGAATCAGCCCCAGCATTTT.

This clonotype was counted many times. The chain employs TRBV5-8 and TRBJ2-3; D might be TRBD1 or TRBD2, each matching 5 bases. This CDR3 is 14 amino acids long. V was trimmed by 3 bases and J by 5 bases, leaving 13 bases between them. Germline CDR1 is SGHTS and CDR2 is YDEGEE. The CDR3 region is CASSSGTAGDTQYF. The CDR3 bases are TGTGCCAGCAGCTCTGGGACGGCGGGAGATACGCAGTATTTT.

The V call is TRBV5-5, the J call TRBJ2-5; 9 bases line up with TRBD1. This CDR3 has 15 residues. Germline V gene data show CDR1 as SGHKS and CDR2 as YYEKEE (reference sequence). V was pared by 1 base and J by 4 bases, with 5 bases of the junction left unmatched. Here the CDR3 DNA reads TGTGCCAGCAGCTTGCCCGGGACAGGGAGAGAGACCCAGTACTTC. Translated: CASSLPGTGRETQYF.

This clonotype was observed many times. The V call is TRBV6-1, the J call TRBJ1-2; no definite D call. Germline loops: CDR1 MNHNS, CDR2 SASEGT. The CDR3 is 14 residues long. The V and J ends lost 2 bases and 8 bases respectively, with 15 bases between them. CDR3 in amino acids: CASSEQLGRGGYTF. The CDR3 DNA follows: TGTGCCAGCAGTGAACAGTTAGGAAGAGGGGGCTACACCTTC.

Only a few counts were recorded for this clonotype. The chain has TRBV7-9 and TRBJ2-1; 8 nucleotides agree with TRBD1. The CDR3 is made up of 14 amino acids. The V and J ends lost 5 bases and 8 bases, in that order; junction bases with no gene match: 8. CDR1 and CDR2 (germline): SEHNR, FQNEAQ (reference sequence). The CDR3 reads CASSLTGQEDEQFF. The CDR3 DNA is TGTGCCAGCAGCCTCACGGGACAGGAGGATGAGCAGTTCTTC.

J is TRBJ1-6 and V is TRBV3-1; 7 bases agree with TRBD1. The CDR3 length is 15 residues. V lost 4 bases, J lost 9 bases, and 9 bases stayed unmatched. The germline V gene encodes CDR1 LGHDT and CDR2 YNNKEL (reference sequence). CDR3 residues: CASSLRQGLGSPLHF. The CDR3 DNA is TGTGCCAGCAGCCTACGACAGGGCTTGGGTTCACCCCTCCACTTT.

J is TRBJ2-5 and V is TRBV27; 8 bases align to TRBD2. The CDR3 is 14 amino acids. Germline assignment: CDR1 MNHEY and CDR2 SMNVEV (reference sequence). V shed 4 bases, J shed 4 bases, and the junction held 5 bases outside the gene matches. Here the CDR3 DNA reads TGTGCCAGCAGTTCCGGTGCGGGGGGAGAGACCCAGTACTTC. Its protein product is CASSSGAGGETQYF.

This clonotype came up a few times. CDR3 residues: CASSQEWGGHEAFF. CDR3 nucleotide sequence: TGTGCCAGCAGCCAAGAGTGGGGGGGCCATGAAGCTTTCTTT. The chain combines TRBV3-1 with TRBJ1-1, with D tentatively TRBD1 (6 bases). V shed 0 bases and J shed 7 bases, with 12 bases lying between them. Germline lookup yields CDR1 LGHDT and CDR2 YNNKEL (reference sequence). This CDR3 spans 14 amino acids. The full variable domain, in which reference TRBV3-1 and TRBJ1-1 provide the parts outside the CDR3, is DTAVSQTPKYLVTQMGNDKSIKCEQNLGHDTMYWYKQDSKKFLKIMFSYNNKELIINETVPNRFSPKSPDKAHLNLHINSLELGDSAVYFCASSQEWGGHEAFFGQGTRLTVV.

Written as DNA, the CDR3 is TGCAGTGCCACCTCTGGGTTAAGCAATCAGCCCCAGCATTTT. This codes for CSATSGLSNQPQHF. The genes are TRBV20-1 and TRBJ1-5; D is ambiguous. The V and J ends lost 6 bases and 1 base respectively, with 13 bases between them. The CDR3 totals 14 residues. The germline gives CDR1 DFQATT, CDR2 SNEGSKA (reference sequence).